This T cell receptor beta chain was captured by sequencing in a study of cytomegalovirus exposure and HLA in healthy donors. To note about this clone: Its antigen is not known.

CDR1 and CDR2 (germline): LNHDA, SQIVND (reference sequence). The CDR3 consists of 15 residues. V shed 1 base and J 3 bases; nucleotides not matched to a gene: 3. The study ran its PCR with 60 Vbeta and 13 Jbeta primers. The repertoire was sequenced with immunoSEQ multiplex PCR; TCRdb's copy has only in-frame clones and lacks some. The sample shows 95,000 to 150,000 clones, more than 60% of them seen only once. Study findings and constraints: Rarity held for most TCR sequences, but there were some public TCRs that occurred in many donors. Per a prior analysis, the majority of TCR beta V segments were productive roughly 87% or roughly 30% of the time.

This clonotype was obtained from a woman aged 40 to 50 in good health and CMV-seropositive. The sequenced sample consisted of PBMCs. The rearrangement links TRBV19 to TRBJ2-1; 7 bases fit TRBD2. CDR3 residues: CASSIGGGLYNEQFF. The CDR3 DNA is TGTGCCAGTAGTATAGGGGGAGGGCTCTACAATGAGCAGTTCTTC.